Listed below are T cell receptor beta chains from one sample, sequenced in a study of blood T cell repertoires in COVID-19. The data were produced by immunoSEQ multiplex PCR, yet TCRdb's version contains in-frame clones alone and is incomplete. The table includes about 170,000 clones, 85% to 95% detected once. Sample: peripheral blood. All receptors derive from a man in his fifties or sixties with acute or convalescent COVID-19. Each CDR3 is given with its conserved first and last residue. A D gene is named only where the DNA matches it firmly. Size tells how often a clone was seen (once, few, many) or the class of an expanded clone, and some rows leave it out.

TRBJ1-2	TRBD1	NA	TRBV14	TGTGCCAGCAGCCCTGCCCTTGGACAGGTCCCGACTAACTATGGCTACACCTTC	CASSPALGQVPTNYGYTF
TRBJ2-2	NA	NA	TRBV5-4	TGTGCCAGCAGCGTCGACAACGCGAACACCGGGGAGCTGTTTTTT	CASSVDNANTGELFF
TRBJ2-2	TRBD2	NA	TRBV24-1	TGTGCCACCAGTGATTTGCAGGATCCCGGGAGGGAAAACACCGGGGAGCTGTTTTTT	CATSDLQDPGRENTGELFF
TRBJ2-1	TRBD2	NA	TRBV5-1	TGCGCCAGCAGAACTAGCGGGAGGGCCATGAATGAGCAGTTCTTC	CASRTSGRAMNEQFF
TRBJ2-7	TRBD1	NA	TRBV30	TGTGCCTGGAGTCCCGGGACAGGGGCAAGCCAACGCTCCTACGAGCAGTACTTC	CAWSPGTGASQRSYEQYF
TRBJ2-5	TRBD2	NA	TRBV11-1	TGTGCCAGCAGCTTAGAAGCGGGGTGGGAGACCCAGTACTTC	CASSLEAGWETQYF
TRBJ1-5	NA	NA	TRBV18	TGTGCCAGCTCACCACGGCAGGGGCCCGGTCAGCCCCAGCATTTT	CASSPRQGPGQPQHF
TRBJ2-1	TRBD2	NA	TRBV4-1	TGCGCCAGCAGCCAACTTCCGGGACTAGCGGGAGAGGGGCAGTTCTTC	CASSQLPGLAGEGQFF
TRBJ2-7	TRBD2	once	TRBV3-1/TRBV3-2	TGTGCCAGCACCTCGGGACTAGCGTCTTACGAGCAGTACTTC	CASTSGLASYEQYF
TRBJ1-3	NA	NA	TRBV7-9	TGTGCCAGCAGCGTCAAGTCGAGCTCTGGAAACACCATATATTTT	CASSVKSSSGNTIYF
TRBJ1-1	NA	NA	TRBV6-5	TGTGCCAGCAGTTACTCGTTTTTTAAGAGCACTGAAGCTTTCTTT	CASSYSFFKSTEAFF
TRBJ2-5	TRBD2	NA	TRBV5-1	TGCGCCAGCAGCTCCTATAGCGGGAGCCAAGAGACCCAGTACTTC	CASSSYSGSQETQYF
TRBJ2-5	NA	NA	TRBV6-1	TGTGCCAGCAGTGAATCGCGGGCAGGGGTGAACCAAGAGACCCAGTACTTC	CASSESRAGVNQETQYF
TRBJ2-7	TRBD2	NA	TRBV27	TGTGCCAGCAGTTTTCTGACTAGCGGATACGAGCAGTACTTC	CASSFLTSGYEQYF
TRBJ2-2	TRBD2	NA	TRBV24-1	TGTGCCACCAGTGGTAACTGGCGGGAGGGATTAAACACCGGGGAGCTGTTTTTT	CATSGNWREGLNTGELFF
TRBJ2-3	TRBD2	NA	TRBV19	TGTGCCAGTAGCCCTAGTGGGAGGGCTGCAGATACGCAGTATTTT	CASSPSGRAADTQYF
TRBJ2-1	NA	NA	TRBV4-2	TGTGCCAGCAGCCCCGGGTCGAGCTCCTACAATGAGCAGTTCTTC	CASSPGSSSYNEQFF
TRBJ1-4	TRBD1	NA	TRBV5-4	TGTGCCAGCAGCTCCCGGGACAGCAAAGATACGGCTGAAAAACTGTTTTTT	CASSSRDSKDTAEKLFF
TRBJ2-2	NA	NA	TRBV2	TGTGCCAGCCGAACGGAGGAATATGGGGAGCTGTTTTTT	CASRTEEYGELFF
TRBJ1-1	NA	NA	TRBV10-2	TGCGCCAGCACAGTTCGGGTGGGTACTGAAGCTTTCTTT	CASTVRVGTEAFF
TRBJ2-7	NA	NA	TRBV11-2	TGTGCCAGCAGCTTCGAGGGAAAGAGTCTCGAGCAGTACTTC	CASSFEGKSLEQYF
TRBJ2-7	NA	NA	TRBV30	TGTGCCTGGAGCTTTAGCGAGACCTACGAGCAGTACTTC	CAWSFSETYEQYF
TRBJ2-1	NA	NA	TRBV6-2/TRBV6-3	TGTGCCAGCAGTTACTCCGACCTAGCCACCTACGTATCTAGCTCCTACAATGAGCAGTTCTTC	CASSYSDLATYVSSSYNEQFF
TRBJ1-6	NA	NA	TRBV28	TGTGCCACCACTGGGGGGTACTCCTATAATTCACCCCTCCACTTT	CATTGGYSYNSPLHF
TRBJ2-3	TRBD1	NA	TRBV6-1	TGTGCCAGCAGTGAATTTGTCAGGGGGAGAGATACGCAGTATTTT	CASSEFVRGRDTQYF
TRBJ2-3	TRBD1	NA	TRBV4-3	TGCGCCAGCAGCCAAGCTGGGACAGGGGGCGCAGATACGCAGTATTTT	CASSQAGTGGADTQYF
TRBJ1-5	NA	NA	TRBV7-8	TGTGCCAGCAGCACGGCACAGGGACAGCCCCAGCATTTT	CASSTAQGQPQHF